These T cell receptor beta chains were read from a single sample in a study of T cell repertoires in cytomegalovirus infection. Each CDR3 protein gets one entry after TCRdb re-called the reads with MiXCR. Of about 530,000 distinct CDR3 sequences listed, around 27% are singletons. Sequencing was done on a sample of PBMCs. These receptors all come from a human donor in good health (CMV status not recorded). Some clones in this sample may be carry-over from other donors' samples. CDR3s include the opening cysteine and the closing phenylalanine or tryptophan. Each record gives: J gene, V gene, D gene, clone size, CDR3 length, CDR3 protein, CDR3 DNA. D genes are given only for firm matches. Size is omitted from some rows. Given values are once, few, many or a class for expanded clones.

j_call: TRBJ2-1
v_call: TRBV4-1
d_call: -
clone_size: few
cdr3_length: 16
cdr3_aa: CASSQDAWSSYNEQFF
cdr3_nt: TGCGCCAGCAGCCAAGATGCCTGGAGCTCCTACAATGAGCAGTTCTTC

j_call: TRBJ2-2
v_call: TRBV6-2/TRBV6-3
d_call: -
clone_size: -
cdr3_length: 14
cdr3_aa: CASSYQGRTGELFF
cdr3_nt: TGTGCCAGCAGTTACCAGGGGCGCACCGGGGAGCTGTTTTTT

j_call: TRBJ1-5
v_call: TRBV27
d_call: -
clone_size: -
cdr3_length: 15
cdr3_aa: CASRSAGYGNQPQHF
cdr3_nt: TGTGCCAGCAGATCCGCAGGGTACGGCAATCAGCCCCAGCATTTT

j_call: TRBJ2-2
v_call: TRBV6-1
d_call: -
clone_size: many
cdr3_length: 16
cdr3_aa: CASRGVVAKDTGELFF
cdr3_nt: TGTGCCAGCAGGGGGGTGGTAGCCAAGGACACCGGGGAGCTGTTTTTT

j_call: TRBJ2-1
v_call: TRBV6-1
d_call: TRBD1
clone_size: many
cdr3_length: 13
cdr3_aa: CASSPSGGNEQFF
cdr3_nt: TGTGCCAGCAGTCCCTCAGGGGGTAATGAGCAGTTCTTC

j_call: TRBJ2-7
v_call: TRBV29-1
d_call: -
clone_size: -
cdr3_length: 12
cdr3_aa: CSVGKQGYEQYF
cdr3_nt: TGCAGCGTTGGAAAACAGGGATACGAGCAGTACTTC

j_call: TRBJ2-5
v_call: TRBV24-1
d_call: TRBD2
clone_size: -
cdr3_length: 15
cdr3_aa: CATSAASGRGETQYF
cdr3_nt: TGTGCCACCAGTGCGGCTAGCGGGAGAGGAGAGACCCAGTACTTC

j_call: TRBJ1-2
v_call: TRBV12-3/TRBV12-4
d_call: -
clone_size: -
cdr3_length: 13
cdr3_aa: CASDGYGVHGYTF
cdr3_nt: TGTGCCAGCGATGGCTATGGGGTCCATGGCTACACCTTC

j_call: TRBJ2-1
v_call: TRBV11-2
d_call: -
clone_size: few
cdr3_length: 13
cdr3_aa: CASSLGLVAEQFF
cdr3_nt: TGTGCCAGCAGCTTAGGACTAGTAGCTGAGCAGTTCTTC

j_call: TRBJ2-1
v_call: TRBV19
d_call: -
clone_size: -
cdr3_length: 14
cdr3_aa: CASSISSTRDEQFF
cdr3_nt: TGTGCCAGTAGTATAAGTTCCACCAGGGATGAGCAGTTCTTC

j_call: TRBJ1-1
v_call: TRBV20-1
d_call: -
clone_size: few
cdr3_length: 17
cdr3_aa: CSVLEDPKSLWDTEAFF
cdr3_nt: TGCAGTGTCCTTGAAGACCCAAAATCGCTTTGGGACACTGAAGCTTTCTTT

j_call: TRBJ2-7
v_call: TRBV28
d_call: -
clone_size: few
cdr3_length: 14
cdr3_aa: CASRTGRGLGEQYF
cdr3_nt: TGTGCCAGCCGTACAGGGCGGGGGCTGGGCGAGCAGTACTTC

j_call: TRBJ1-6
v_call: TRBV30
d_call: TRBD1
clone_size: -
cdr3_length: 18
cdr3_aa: CAWSAEQGASSYNSPLHF
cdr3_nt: TGTGCCTGGAGTGCCGAGCAGGGGGCAAGCTCCTATAATTCACCCCTCCACTTT

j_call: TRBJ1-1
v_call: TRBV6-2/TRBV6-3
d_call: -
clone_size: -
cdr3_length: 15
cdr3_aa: CASRSGRKGGTEAFF
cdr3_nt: TGTGCCAGCAGAAGCGGTCGGAAGGGGGGCACTGAAGCTTTCTTT

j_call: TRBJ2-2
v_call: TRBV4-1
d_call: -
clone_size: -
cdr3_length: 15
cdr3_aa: CASSQDSLLTGELFF
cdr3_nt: TGCGCCAGCAGCCAAGATTCCTTGCTCACCGGGGAGCTGTTTTTT

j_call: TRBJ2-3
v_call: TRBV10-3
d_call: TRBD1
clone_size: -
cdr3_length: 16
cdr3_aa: CAISQVGQGSEGTQYF
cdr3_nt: TGTGCCATCAGCCAAGTGGGACAGGGGTCGGAAGGTACGCAGTATTTT

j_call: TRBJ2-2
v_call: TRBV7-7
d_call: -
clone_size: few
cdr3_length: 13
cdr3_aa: CASTRADTGELFF
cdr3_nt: TGTGCCAGCACAAGGGCGGACACCGGGGAGCTGTTTTTT

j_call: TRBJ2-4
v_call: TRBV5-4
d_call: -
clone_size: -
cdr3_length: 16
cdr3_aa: CASSSSLGAAKNIQYF
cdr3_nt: TGTGCCAGCAGCTCGTCTCTAGGGGCGGCCAAAAACATTCAGTACTTC

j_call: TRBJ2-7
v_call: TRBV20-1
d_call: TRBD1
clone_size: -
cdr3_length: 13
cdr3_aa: CSASGGTGYEQYF
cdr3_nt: TGCAGTGCCTCCGGAGGGACAGGCTACGAGCAGTACTTC

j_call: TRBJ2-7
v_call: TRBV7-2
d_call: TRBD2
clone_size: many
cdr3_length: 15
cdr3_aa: CASSPGLAGGREQYF
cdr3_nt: TGTGCCAGCAGCCCAGGACTAGCGGGAGGGCGCGAGCAGTACTTC

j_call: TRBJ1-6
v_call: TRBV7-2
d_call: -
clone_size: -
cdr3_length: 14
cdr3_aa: CASSPEGNNSPLHF
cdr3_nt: TGTGCCAGCAGCCCCGAAGGGAATAATTCACCCCTCCACTTT

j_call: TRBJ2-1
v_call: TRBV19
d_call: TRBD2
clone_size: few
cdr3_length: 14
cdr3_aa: CASKELAVYNEQFF
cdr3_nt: TGTGCCAGTAAGGAACTAGCGGTTTACAATGAGCAGTTCTTC

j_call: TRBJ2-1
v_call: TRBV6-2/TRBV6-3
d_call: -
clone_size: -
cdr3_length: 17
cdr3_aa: CASSYLSGGPIYNEQFF
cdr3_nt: TGTGCCAGCAGTTACCTCAGCGGAGGGCCTATTTACAATGAGCAGTTCTTC

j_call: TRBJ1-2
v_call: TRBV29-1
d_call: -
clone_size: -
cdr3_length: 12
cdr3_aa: CSLGSPNYGYTF
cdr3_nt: TGCAGCCTGGGCAGTCCTAACTATGGCTACACCTTC

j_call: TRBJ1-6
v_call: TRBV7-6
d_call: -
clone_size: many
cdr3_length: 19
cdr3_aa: CASSLAWHLASSYNSPLHF
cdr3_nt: TGTGCCAGCAGCTTAGCGTGGCATCTCGCTAGCTCCTATAATTCACCCCTCCACTTT

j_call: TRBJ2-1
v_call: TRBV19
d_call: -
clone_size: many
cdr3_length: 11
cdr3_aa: CASSIHNEQFF
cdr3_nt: TGTGCCAGTAGTATACACAATGAGCAGTTCTTC

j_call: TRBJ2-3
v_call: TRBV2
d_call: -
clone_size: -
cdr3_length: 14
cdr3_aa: CASRVAEVKDTQYF
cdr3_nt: TGTGCCAGCAGAGTAGCGGAAGTGAAAGATACGCAGTATTTT

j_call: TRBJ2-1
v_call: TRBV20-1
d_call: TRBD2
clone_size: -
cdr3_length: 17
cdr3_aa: CSAKAGDGLSSYNEQFF
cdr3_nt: TGCAGTGCAAAAGCGGGAGATGGCCTAAGCTCCTACAATGAGCAGTTCTTC

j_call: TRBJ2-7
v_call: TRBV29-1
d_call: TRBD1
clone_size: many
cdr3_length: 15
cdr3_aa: CSVGAGTGGHYEQYF
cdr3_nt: TGCAGCGTTGGCGCCGGGACAGGGGGCCACTACGAGCAGTACTTC

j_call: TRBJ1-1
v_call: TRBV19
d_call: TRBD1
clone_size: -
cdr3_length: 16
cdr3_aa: CASSSPGQALNTEAFF
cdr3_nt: TGTGCCAGTAGTTCCCCGGGACAGGCTTTGAACACTGAAGCTTTCTTT

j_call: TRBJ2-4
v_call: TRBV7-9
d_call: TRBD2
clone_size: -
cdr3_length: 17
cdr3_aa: CASSLAAREGLQNIQYF
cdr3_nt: TGTGCCAGCAGCTTAGCGGCGCGGGAGGGCCTCCAAAACATTCAGTACTTC

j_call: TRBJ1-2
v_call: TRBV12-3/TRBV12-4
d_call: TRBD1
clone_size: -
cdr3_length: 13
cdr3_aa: CASSRQGDDGYTF
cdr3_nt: TGTGCCAGCAGCCGACAGGGAGACGATGGCTACACCTTC

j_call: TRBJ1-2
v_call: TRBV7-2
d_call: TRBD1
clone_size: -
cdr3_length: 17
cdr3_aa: CASNRGAVMREGYGYTF
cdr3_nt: TGTGCCAGCAACAGGGGGGCGGTGATGAGGGAAGGCTATGGCTACACCTTC

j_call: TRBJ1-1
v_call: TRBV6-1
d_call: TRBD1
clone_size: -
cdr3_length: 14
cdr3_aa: CASRSGQGDTEAFF
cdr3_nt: TGTGCCAGCCGTTCTGGACAGGGGGACACTGAAGCTTTCTTT

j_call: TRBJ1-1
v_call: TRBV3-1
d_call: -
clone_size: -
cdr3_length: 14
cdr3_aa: CASSQPPGEGEAFF
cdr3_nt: TGTGCCAGCAGCCAGCCCCCAGGGGAGGGTGAAGCTTTCTTT

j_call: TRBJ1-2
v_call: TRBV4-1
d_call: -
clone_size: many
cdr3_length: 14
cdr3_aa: CASSQPAFNYGYTF
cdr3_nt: TGCGCCAGCAGCCAACCAGCCTTTAACTATGGCTACACCTTC

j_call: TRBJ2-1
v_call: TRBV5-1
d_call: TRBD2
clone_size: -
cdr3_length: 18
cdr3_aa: CASSLATGLAASHNEQFF
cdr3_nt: TGCGCCAGCAGCTTGGCCACGGGACTAGCGGCTAGCCACAATGAGCAGTTCTTC

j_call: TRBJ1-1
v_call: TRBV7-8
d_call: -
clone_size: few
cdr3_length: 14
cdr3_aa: CASSLVRSNTEAFF
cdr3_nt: TGTGCCAGCAGCTTAGTACGTTCGAACACTGAAGCTTTCTTT

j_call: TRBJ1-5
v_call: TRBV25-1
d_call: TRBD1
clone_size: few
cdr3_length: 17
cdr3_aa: CARTRDRFIYVHQPQHF
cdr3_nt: TGTGCCAGGACCCGGGACAGGTTCATCTATGTGCATCAGCCCCAGCATTTT

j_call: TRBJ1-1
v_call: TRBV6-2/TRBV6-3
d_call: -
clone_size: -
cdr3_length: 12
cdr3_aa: CASSRTVREAFF
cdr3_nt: TGTGCCAGCAGCCGGACAGTACGTGAAGCTTTCTTT

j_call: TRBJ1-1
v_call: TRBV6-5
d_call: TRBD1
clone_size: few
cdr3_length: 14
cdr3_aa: CASSNGQGGTEAFF
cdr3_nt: TGTGCCAGCAGTAACGGACAGGGCGGCACTGAAGCTTTCTTT

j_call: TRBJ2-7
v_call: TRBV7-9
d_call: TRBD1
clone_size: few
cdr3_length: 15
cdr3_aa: CASSPGQGLTYEQYF
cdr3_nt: TGTGCCAGCAGCCCCGGACAGGGACTCACCTACGAGCAGTACTTC

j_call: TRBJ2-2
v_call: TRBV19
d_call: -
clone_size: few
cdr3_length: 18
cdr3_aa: CASSTDSDWYGNTGELFF
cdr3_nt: TGTGCCAGTAGTACCGACTCGGACTGGTATGGTAACACCGGGGAGCTGTTTTTT

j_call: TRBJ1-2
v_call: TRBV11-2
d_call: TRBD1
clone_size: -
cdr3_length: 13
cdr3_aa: CASSGTALYGYTF
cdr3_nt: TGTGCCAGCAGCGGGACAGCCCTCTATGGCTACACCTTC

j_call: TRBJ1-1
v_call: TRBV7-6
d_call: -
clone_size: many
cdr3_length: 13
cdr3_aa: CASSLESDTEAFF
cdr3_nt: TGTGCCAGCAGCTTAGAATCCGACACTGAAGCTTTCTTT

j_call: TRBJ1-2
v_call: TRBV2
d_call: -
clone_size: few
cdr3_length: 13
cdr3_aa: CASSEEEIYGYTF
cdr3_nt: TGTGCCAGCAGTGAAGAGGAAATCTATGGCTACACCTTC

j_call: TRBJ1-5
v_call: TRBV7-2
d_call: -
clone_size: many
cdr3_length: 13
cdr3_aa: CASSLDLDQPQHF
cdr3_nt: TGTGCCAGCAGCTTGGACCTAGATCAGCCCCAGCATTTT